A selection of T cell receptor beta chains follows, all from one sample in a study of early T cells in non-severe SARS-CoV-2 infection. TCRdb passed the 5' RACE reads through MiXCR, listing each CDR3 protein once. The table lists more than 65,000 distinct CDR3 sequences, 12% of them singletons. The sample taken for sequencing was whole blood. The receptors were gathered from an adult who was a healthcare worker with PCR-confirmed SARS-CoV-2 infection or an uninfected control (not recorded which). Each CDR3 is given with its conserved first and last residue. The D gene is left open where the match is weak. Not all rows give a size; the values are once, few, many and, for expanded clones, a class.

j_call: TRBJ1-1
v_call: TRBV6-2/TRBV6-3
d_call: -
clone_size: many
cdr3_aa: CASTAGLNTEAFF
cdr3_nt: TGTGCCAGCACGGCGGGCCTGAACACTGAAGCTTTCTTT

j_call: TRBJ2-1
v_call: TRBV6-2/TRBV6-3
d_call: TRBD2
clone_size: -
cdr3_aa: CASIHGRGGRAYNEQFF
cdr3_nt: TGTGCCAGCATTCACGGGCGGGGGGGCCGCGCCTACAATGAGCAGTTCTTC

j_call: TRBJ1-1
v_call: TRBV12-5
d_call: -
clone_size: -
cdr3_aa: CASATGTVNTEAFF
cdr3_nt: TGTGCTAGTGCCACCGGGACGGTGAACACTGAAGCTTTCTTT

j_call: TRBJ2-1
v_call: TRBV7-8
d_call: TRBD2
clone_size: many
cdr3_aa: CASRPDRAVGLAGLDEQFF
cdr3_nt: TGTGCCAGCAGACCCGATCGGGCCGTCGGTCTAGCGGGGTTGGATGAGCAGTTCTTC

j_call: TRBJ1-2
v_call: TRBV29-1
d_call: -
clone_size: -
cdr3_aa: CSVQAGSNYGYTF
cdr3_nt: TGCAGCGTTCAAGCTGGGTCTAACTATGGCTACACCTTC

j_call: TRBJ1-4
v_call: TRBV7-6
d_call: TRBD1
clone_size: many
cdr3_aa: CASSQGTAGASEKLFF
cdr3_nt: TGTGCCAGCAGCCAAGGGACAGCCGGTGCTAGCGAAAAACTGTTTTTT

j_call: TRBJ2-6
v_call: TRBV6-5
d_call: -
clone_size: -
cdr3_aa: CATTQELGANVLTF
cdr3_nt: TGTGCCACGACGCAGGAGTTGGGGGCCAACGTCCTGACTTTC

j_call: TRBJ1-1
v_call: TRBV12-3/TRBV12-4
d_call: TRBD1
clone_size: -
cdr3_aa: CASSPTGAVNTEAFF
cdr3_nt: TGTGCCAGCAGCCCGACAGGGGCTGTCAACACTGAAGCTTTCTTT

j_call: TRBJ1-6
v_call: TRBV27
d_call: -
clone_size: many
cdr3_aa: CASSPGTIPSPLHF
cdr3_nt: TGTGCCAGCAGTCCGGGGACGATCCCTTCACCCCTCCACTTT

j_call: TRBJ2-1
v_call: TRBV27
d_call: TRBD1
clone_size: many
cdr3_aa: CASSLSSPRQGGNEQFF
cdr3_nt: TGTGCCAGCAGTTTATCGTCTCCGAGACAGGGGGGAAATGAGCAGTTCTTC

j_call: TRBJ1-5
v_call: TRBV28
d_call: TRBD1
clone_size: few
cdr3_aa: CASSQGAQPQHF
cdr3_nt: TGTGCCAGCAGCCAGGGGGCCCAGCCCCAGCATTTT